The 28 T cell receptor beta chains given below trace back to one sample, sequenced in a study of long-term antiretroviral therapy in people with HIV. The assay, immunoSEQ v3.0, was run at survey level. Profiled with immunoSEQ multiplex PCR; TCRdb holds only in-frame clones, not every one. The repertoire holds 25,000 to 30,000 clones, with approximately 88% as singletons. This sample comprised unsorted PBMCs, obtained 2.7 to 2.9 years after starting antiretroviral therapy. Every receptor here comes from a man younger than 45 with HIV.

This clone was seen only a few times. CDR3 loop: CASSLGDRGGYGYTF. The CDR3, as DNA: TGTGCCAGCAGCTTAGGGGACAGGGGCGGCTATGGCTACACCTTC. This chain links TRBV7-8 with TRBJ1-2, with 10 bases fitting TRBD1. From germline, CDR1 is SGHVS and CDR2 FQNEAQ. V lost 1 base to trimming and J lost 4 bases; unmatched junction nucleotides: 3. The CDR3 has 15 amino acids.

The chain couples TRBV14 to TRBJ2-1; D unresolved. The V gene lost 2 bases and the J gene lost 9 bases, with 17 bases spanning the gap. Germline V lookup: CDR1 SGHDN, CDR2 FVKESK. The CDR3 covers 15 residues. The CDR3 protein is CASSQSFITPIEQFF. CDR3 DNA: TGTGCCAGCAGCCAAAGTTTTATCACCCCTATTGAGCAGTTCTTC.

The CDR3 reads CASSNLLADDEQFF. CDR3 nucleotide sequence: TGTGCCAGCAGTAACCTCCTAGCGGACGATGAGCAGTTCTTC. This sequence joins TRBV6-6 and TRBJ2-1; 7 bases are a match to TRBD2. With V trimmed by 5 bases and J by 8 bases, 9 bases remained unmatched. Germline values: CDR1 MNHNY, CDR2 SVGAGI (reference sequence). This CDR3 region has 14 residues.

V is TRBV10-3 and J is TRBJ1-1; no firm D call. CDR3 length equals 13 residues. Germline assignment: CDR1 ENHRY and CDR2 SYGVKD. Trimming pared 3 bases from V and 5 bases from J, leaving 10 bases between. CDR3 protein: CAISDQKRTEAFF. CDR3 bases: TGTGCCATCAGTGACCAGAAGCGGACTGAAGCTTTCTTT.

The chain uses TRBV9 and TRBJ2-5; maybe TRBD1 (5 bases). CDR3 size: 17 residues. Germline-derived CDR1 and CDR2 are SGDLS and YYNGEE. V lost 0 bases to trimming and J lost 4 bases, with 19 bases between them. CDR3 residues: CASSVGAGQAPRETQYF. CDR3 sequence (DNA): TGTGCCAGCAGCGTAGGGGCAGGGCAAGCTCCTCGAGAGACCCAGTACTTC. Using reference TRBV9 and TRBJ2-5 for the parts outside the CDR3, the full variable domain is DSGVTQTPKHLITATGQRVTLRCSPRSGDLSVYWYQQSLDQGLQFLIQYYNGEERAKGNILERFSAQQFPDLHSELNLSSLELGDSALYFCASSVGAGQAPRETQYFGPGTRLLVL.

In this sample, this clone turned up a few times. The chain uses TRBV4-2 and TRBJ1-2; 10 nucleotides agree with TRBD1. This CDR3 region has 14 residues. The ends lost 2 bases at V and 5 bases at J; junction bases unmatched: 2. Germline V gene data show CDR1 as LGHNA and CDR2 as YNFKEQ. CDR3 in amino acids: CASSQPGQGYGYTF. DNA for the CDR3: TGTGCCAGCAGCCAACCGGGACAGGGGTATGGCTACACCTTC.

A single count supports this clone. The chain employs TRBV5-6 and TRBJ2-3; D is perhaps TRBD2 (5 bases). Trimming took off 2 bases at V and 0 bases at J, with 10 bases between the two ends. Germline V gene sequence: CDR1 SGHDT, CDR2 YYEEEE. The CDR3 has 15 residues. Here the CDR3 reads CASSFSALSTDTQYF. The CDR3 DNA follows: TGTGCCAGCAGCTTTAGCGCCCTAAGCACAGATACGCAGTATTTT.

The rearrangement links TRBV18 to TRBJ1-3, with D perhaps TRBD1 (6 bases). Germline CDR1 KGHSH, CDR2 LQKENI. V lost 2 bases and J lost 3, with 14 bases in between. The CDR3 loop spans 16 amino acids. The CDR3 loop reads CASSPMGTGYGNTIYF. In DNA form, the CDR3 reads TGTGCCAGCTCACCAATGGGAACAGGGTATGGAAACACCATATATTTT.

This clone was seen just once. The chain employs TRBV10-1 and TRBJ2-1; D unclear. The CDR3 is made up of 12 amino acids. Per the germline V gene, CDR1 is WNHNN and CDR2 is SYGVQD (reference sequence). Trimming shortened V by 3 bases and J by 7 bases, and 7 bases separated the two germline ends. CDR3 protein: CASSELGNEQFF. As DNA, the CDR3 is TGCGCCAGCAGTGAACTGGGGAATGAGCAGTTCTTC.

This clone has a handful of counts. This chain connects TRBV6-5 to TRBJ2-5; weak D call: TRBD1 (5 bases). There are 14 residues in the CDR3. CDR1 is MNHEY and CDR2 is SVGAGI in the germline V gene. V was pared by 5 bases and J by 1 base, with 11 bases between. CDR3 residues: CASSETQVQETQYF. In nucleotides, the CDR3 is TGTGCCAGCAGTGAAACACAGGTCCAAGAGACCCAGTACTTC.

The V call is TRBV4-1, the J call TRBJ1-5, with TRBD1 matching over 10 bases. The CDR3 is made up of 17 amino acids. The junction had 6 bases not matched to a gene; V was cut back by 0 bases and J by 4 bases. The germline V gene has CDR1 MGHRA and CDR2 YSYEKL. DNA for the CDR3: TGCGCCAGCAGCCAAGATCTGAGACAGGGGGCGAATCAGCCCCAGCATTTT. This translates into CASSQDLRQGANQPQHF.

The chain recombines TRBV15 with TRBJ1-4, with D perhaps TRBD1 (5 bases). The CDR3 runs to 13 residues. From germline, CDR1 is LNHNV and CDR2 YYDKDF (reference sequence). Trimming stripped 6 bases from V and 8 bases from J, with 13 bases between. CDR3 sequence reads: CATRDTGDEKLFF. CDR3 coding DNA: TGTGCCACCAGAGACACAGGCGACGAAAAACTGTTTTTT.

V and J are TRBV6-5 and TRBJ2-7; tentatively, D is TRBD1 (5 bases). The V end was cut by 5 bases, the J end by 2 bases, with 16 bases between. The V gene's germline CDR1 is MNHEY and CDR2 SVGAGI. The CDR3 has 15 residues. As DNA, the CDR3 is TGTGCCAGCAGTCTCCAGGGTGAAGGGACCTACGAGCAGTACTTC. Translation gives CASSLQGEGTYEQYF.

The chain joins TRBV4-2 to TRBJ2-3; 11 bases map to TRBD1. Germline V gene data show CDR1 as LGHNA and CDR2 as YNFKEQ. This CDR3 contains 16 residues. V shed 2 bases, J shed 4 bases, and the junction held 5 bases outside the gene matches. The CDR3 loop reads CASSQPPGQGADTQYF. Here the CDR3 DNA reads TGTGCCAGCAGCCAACCGCCGGGACAGGGGGCAGATACGCAGTATTTT.

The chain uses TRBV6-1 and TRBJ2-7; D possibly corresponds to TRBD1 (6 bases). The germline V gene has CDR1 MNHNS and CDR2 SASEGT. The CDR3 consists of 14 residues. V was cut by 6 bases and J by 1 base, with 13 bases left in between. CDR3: CASRDPGQSYEQYF. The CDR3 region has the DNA TGTGCCAGCAGGGACCCGGGACAATCCTACGAGCAGTACTTC.

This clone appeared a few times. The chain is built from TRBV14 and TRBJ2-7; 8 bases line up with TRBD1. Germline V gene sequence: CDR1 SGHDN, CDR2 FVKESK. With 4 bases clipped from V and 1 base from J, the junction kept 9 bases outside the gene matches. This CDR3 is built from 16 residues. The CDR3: CASSPIWTGYSYEQYF. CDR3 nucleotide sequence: TGTGCCAGCAGCCCAATCTGGACAGGGTATTCCTACGAGCAGTACTTC.

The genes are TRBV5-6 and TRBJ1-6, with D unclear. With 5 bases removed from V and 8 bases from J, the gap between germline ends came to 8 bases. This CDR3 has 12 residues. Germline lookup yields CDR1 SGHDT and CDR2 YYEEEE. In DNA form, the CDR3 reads TGTGCCAGCAGTCTTAGATATTCACCCCTCCACTTT. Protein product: CASSLRYSPLHF.

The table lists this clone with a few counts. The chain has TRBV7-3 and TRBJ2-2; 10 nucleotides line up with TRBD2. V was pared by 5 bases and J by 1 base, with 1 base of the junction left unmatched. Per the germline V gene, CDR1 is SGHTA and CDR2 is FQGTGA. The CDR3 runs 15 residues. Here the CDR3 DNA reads TGTGCCAGCAGCCCTAGCGGGGGGAACACCGGGGAGCTGTTTTTT. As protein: CASSPSGGNTGELFF.

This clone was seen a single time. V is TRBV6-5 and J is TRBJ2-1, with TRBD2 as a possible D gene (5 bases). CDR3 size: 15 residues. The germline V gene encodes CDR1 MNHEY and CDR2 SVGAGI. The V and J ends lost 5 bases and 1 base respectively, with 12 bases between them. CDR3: CASSLSAPSYNEQFF. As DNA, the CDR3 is TGTGCCAGCAGTCTTAGCGCGCCTTCCTACAATGAGCAGTTCTTC.

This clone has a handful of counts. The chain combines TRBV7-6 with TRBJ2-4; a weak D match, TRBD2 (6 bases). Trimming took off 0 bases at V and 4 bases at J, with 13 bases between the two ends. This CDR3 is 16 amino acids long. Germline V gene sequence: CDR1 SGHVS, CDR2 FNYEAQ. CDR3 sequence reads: CASSLAGQGGKNIQYF. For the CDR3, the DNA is TGTGCCAGCAGCTTAGCTGGGCAGGGAGGAAAAAACATTCAGTACTTC.

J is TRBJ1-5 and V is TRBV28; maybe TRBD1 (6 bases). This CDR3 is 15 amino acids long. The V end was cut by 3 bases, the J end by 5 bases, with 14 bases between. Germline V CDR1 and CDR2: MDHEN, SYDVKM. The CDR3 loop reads CASSLAGGPYQPQHF. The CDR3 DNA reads TGTGCCAGCAGTTTGGCGGGGGGGCCTTATCAGCCCCAGCATTTT. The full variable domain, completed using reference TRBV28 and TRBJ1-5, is DVKVTQSSRYLVKRTGEKVFLECVQDMDHENMFWYRQDPGLGLRLIYFSYDVKMKEKGDIPEGYSVSREKKERFSLILESASTNQTSMYLCASSLAGGPYQPQHFGDGTRLSIL.

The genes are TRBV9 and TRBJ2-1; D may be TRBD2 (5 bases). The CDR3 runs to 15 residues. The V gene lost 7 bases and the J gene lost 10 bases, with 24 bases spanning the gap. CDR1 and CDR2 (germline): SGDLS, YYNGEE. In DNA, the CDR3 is TGTGCCAGCGGGGAACCTCGTACGGGGAATCGGGAGCAGTTCTTC. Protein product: CASGEPRTGNREQFF.

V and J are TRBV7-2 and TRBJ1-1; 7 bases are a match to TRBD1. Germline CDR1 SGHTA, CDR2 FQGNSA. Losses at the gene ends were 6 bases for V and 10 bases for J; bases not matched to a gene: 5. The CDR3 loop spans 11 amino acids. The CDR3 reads CASRSDRAAFF. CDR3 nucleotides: TGTGCCAGCAGATCCGACAGGGCAGCTTTCTTT. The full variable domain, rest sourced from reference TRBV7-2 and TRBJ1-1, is GAGVSQSPSNKVTEKGKDVELRCDPISGHTALYWYRQSLGQGLEFLIYFQGNSAPDKSGLPSDRFSAERTGGSVSTLTIQRTQQEDSAVYLCASRSDRAAFFGQGTRLTVV.

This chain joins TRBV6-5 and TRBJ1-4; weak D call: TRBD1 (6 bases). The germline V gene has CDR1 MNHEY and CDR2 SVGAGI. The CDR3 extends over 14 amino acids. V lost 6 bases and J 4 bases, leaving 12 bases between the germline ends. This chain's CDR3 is CASSYGQRNEKLFF. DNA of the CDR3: TGTGCCAGCAGCTACGGACAGCGTAATGAAAAACTGTTTTTT.

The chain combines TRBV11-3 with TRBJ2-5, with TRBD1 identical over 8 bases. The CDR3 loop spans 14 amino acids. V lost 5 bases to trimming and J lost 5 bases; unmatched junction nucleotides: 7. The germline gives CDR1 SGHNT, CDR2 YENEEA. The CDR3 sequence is CASSLGQGWETQYF. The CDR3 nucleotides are TGTGCCAGCAGCCTCGGACAGGGATGGGAGACCCAGTACTTC.

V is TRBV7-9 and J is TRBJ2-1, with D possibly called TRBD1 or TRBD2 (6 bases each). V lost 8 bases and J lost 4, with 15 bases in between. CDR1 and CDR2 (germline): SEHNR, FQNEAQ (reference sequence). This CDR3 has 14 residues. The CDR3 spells CASLGGLKYNEQFF. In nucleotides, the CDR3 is TGTGCCAGCCTCGGGGGCCTGAAGTACAATGAGCAGTTCTTC.

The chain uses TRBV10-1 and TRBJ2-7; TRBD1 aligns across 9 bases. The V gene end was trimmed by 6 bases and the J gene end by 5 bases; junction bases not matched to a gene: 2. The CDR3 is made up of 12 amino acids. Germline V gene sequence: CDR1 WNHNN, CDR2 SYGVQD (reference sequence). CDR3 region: CASSGDRDEQYF. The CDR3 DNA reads TGCGCCAGCAGCGGGGACAGGGACGAGCAGTACTTC.

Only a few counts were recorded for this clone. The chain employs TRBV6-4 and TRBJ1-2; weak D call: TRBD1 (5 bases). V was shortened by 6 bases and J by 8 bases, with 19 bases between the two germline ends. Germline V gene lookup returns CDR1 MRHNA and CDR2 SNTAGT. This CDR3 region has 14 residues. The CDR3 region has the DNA TGTGCCAGCAGACCATCGGGGCAGTCTAAAGGCTACACCTTC. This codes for CASRPSGQSKGYTF.